The source of this TCR beta chain is a study of a mutant IDH1 vaccine in newly diagnosed glioma. Study overall: Treated patients, approximately 60% male and roughly 40% female, averaged approximately 40 years of age. Antecedent treatment encompassed radiotherapy, temozolomide, or their combination; the majority received both.

Assay: immunoSEQ multiplex PCR; the TCRdb copy retains only in-frame clones and omits some. The sample carries tens of thousands of clones, approximately 80% recorded once. Turning to this clone: Its cognate antigen is unknown.

Time point given: week 35, safety follow-up. A 20-mer mutant IDH1 peptide at 300 ug was injected subcutaneously with topical imiquimod. New astrocytomas of WHO grade 3 or 4 that were IDH1-mutant and ATRX-lost were found in the donors. The CDR3 consists of 16 residues. V lost 5 bases and J 4 bases, leaving 18 bases between the germline ends. Germline CDR1 SGHTA, CDR2 FQGNSA. The chain uses TRBV7-2 and TRBJ1-5; a weak D match, TRBD1 (5 bases). The TCR was taken from a man aged 40-49 years with glioma. Sample: PBMCs, taken from a glioma patient whose treatment included an IDH1 peptide vaccine. The CDR3 is CASSPGSGIGNQPQHF. The CDR3 bases are TGTGCCAGCAGCCCAGGGTCCGGAATTGGTAATCAGCCCCAGCATTTT.